The next 16 T cell receptor beta chains were all read from a single sample in a study of T-cell memory formation after mild COVID-19. In TCRdb, the 5' RACE reads were re-called with MiXCR into one record per CDR3 protein. The sample records around 33,000 distinct CDR3 sequences, around 21% being singletons. The sample comprised PBMCs or a T cell subset sorted from them (not recorded which). These receptors came from an adult who had mild COVID-19 (a few samples of this study predate the infection). Cell type and time point are not known.

Ten or more counts support this clonotype. J is TRBJ2-5 and V is TRBV19; the match to TRBD1 covers 7 bases. This CDR3 is built from 13 residues. From germline, CDR1 is LNHDA and CDR2 SQIVND (reference sequence). V lost 6 bases, J lost 1 base, and 2 bases stayed unmatched. The CDR3 bases are TGTGCCAGTAGGGGGACAGCCCAAGAGACCCAGTACTTC. It is translated as CASRGTAQETQYF.

Details on this clonotype: This clone may be a read error of a much larger clone one base away. V gene TRBV2 combines with J gene TRBJ2-3; D gene unclear. Germline V gene sequence: CDR1 SNHLY, CDR2 FYNNEI. This CDR3 is 12 amino acids long. V lost 6 bases and J lost 6, with 10 bases in between. Here the CDR3 reads CASRVAWDTQYF. CDR3 sequence (DNA): TGTGCCAGCAGAGTGGCCTGGGATACGCAGTATTTT.

Ten or more counts support this clonotype. This rearrangement joins TRBV3-1 to TRBJ1-6; D gene unclear. Trimming took 3 bases from V and 7 from J, leaving 10 bases between them. CDR1 and CDR2 from the germline V gene are LGHDT and YNNKEL (reference sequence). CDR3 length equals 14 residues. CDR3 protein: CASSQYLGNSPLHF. For the CDR3, the DNA is TGTGCCAGCAGCCAGTATCTGGGGAATTCACCCCTCCACTTT.

The V call is TRBV4-3, the J call TRBJ2-1, with no clear D. The CDR3 consists of 13 residues. Germline V gives CDR1 LGHNA, CDR2 YSLEER. Trimming took 1 base from V and 10 from J, leaving 11 bases between them. CDR3 sequence: CASSQGRFREQFF. Here the CDR3 DNA reads TGCGCCAGCAGCCAAGGCAGGTTTCGGGAGCAGTTCTTC.

This clonotype occurred a few times. V gene TRBV5-1 combines with J gene TRBJ1-4; D perhaps matches TRBD1 (5 bases). The CDR3 has 18 amino acids. CDR1 is SGHRS and CDR2 is YFSETQ in the germline V gene. Trimming pared 4 bases from V and 2 bases from J, leaving 21 bases between. The CDR3 nucleotides read TGCGCCAGCAGCCTCCTCTTCTCTCGGGGGGGTACTAATGAAAAACTGTTTTTT. Amino acid sequence: CASSLLFSRGGTNEKLFF.

This clonotype was seen many times. The chain employs TRBV4-3 and TRBJ2-1; 11 positions agree with TRBD2. The CDR3 length is 17 residues. Trimming at V came to 2 bases and at J to 4 bases, leaving 7 bases not matched to a gene. CDR1 and CDR2 (germline): LGHNA, YSLEER. The DNA of the CDR3 is TGCGCCAGCAGCCAACTCACTAGCGGGAGTCAATACAATGAGCAGTTCTTC. It translates to CASSQLTSGSQYNEQFF.

This clonotype was recorded a few times. The CDR3 loop is CASSLGGQGAEAFF. The CDR3 DNA is TGTGCCAGCAGTTTAGGGGGACAGGGGGCTGAAGCTTTCTTT. The chain combines TRBV27 with TRBJ1-1, with TRBD1 matching 11 bases. The CDR3 runs to 14 residues. Unmatched junction bases numbered 2, after V lost 2 bases and J lost 6 bases. In germline, CDR1 is MNHEY, CDR2 SMNVEV (reference sequence).

Ten or more counts support this clonotype. The chain uses TRBV7-6 and TRBJ1-5, with D possibly matching TRBD1 (5 bases). CDR3 size: 15 residues. Germline loops: CDR1 SGHVS, CDR2 FNYEAQ. V gave up 5 bases and J gave up 1 base, with 12 bases separating them. The CDR3 reads CASSRDFGSNQPQHF. In DNA, the CDR3 is TGTGCCAGCAGCCGGGACTTTGGCAGCAATCAGCCCCAGCATTTT.

The table lists this clonotype with many counts. The chain joins TRBV23-1 to TRBJ1-5; D not resolved. TRBV23-1 is assigned to the ORF class and has an uncertain function. Trimming removed 2 bases from V and 3 bases from J, with 20 bases in between. CDR3 length: 18 amino acids. CDR3 in amino acids: CASSQPPSAVRDNQPQHF. CDR3 nucleotides: TGCGCCAGCAGTCAACCTCCCTCGGCGGTGAGGGACAATCAGCCCCAGCATTTT.

In its sample, this clonotype was seen many times. The chain has TRBV7-3 and TRBJ2-7, with D tentatively TRBD2 (6 bases). Germline assignment: CDR1 SGHTA and CDR2 FQGTGA. This CDR3 has 14 residues. With 5 bases removed from V and 2 bases from J, the gap between germline ends came to 13 bases. Here the CDR3 reads CASSRGTGPYEQYF. Written as DNA, the CDR3 is TGTGCCAGCAGCCGAGGGACTGGACCCTACGAGCAGTACTTC. Based on the CDR3 plus reference TRBV7-3 and TRBJ2-7, the full variable domain is GAGVSQTPSNKVTEKGKYVELRCDPISGHTALYWYRQSLGQGPEFLIYFQGTGAADDSGLPNDRFFAVRPEGSVSTLKIQRTERGDSAVYLCASSRGTGPYEQYFGPGTRLTVT.

To note about this clonotype: Being one base from a much bigger clone, this may be a read error. V and J are TRBV7-3 and TRBJ2-5, with 8 nucleotides matching TRBD2. The V gene's germline CDR1 is SGHTA and CDR2 FQGTGA. The V and J ends lost 5 bases and 1 base, in that order; junction bases with no gene match: 3. The CDR3 totals 14 residues. CDR3 in amino acids: CASSGGGTQETQYF. The DNA of the CDR3 is TGTGCCAGCAGCGGCGGGGGGACCCAAGAGACCCAGTACTTC.

The chain combines TRBV28 with TRBJ2-7; D is uncertain. CDR1 and CDR2 (germline): MDHEN, SYDVKM. Trimming shortened V by 4 bases and J by 1 base, and 5 bases separated the two germline ends. The CDR3 is 12 residues long. CDR3 nucleotide sequence: TGTGCCAGCAGTTCCGGGTCCTACGAGCAGTACTTC. Its translation: CASSSGSYEQYF.

This clonotype was seen a few times. The chain carries TRBV19 and TRBJ1-2, with 7 bases that match TRBD1. The V gene's germline CDR1 is LNHDA and CDR2 SQIVND (reference sequence). The CDR3 consists of 15 residues. After removal of 0 bases from V and 8 bases from J, the junction contained 9 bases not matched to a gene. The CDR3 DNA sequence: TGTGCCAGTAGTATAGATTTCCTAGGACAGGCCGGCTACACCTTC. It yields the protein CASSIDFLGQAGYTF. The whole variable domain, remainder taken from reference TRBV19 and TRBJ1-2, is DGGITQSPKYLFRKEGQNVTLSCEQNLNHDAMYWYRQDPGQGLRLIYYSQIVNDFQKGDIAEGYSVSREKKESFPLTVTSAQKNPTAFYLCASSIDFLGQAGYTFGSGTRLTVV.

The sample holds many counts of this clonotype. Germline is not matched at one junction end, which may reflect a read error. J is TRBJ2-1 and V is TRBV7-9; 9 nucleotides align to TRBD1. Germline V gives CDR1 SEHNR, CDR2 FQNEAQ (reference sequence). CDR3 size: 12 residues. CDR3 residues: CASSLEGGTGSF. Written as DNA, the CDR3 is TGTGCCAGCAGCTTAGAGGGGGGGACAGGGAGCTTC.

This clonotype was found many times. The rearrangement links TRBV5-1 to TRBJ1-1; TRBD1 might be the D (6 bases). V was pared by 4 bases and J by 3 bases, with 22 bases between. Per germline, CDR1 SGHRS and CDR2 YFSETQ. The CDR3 is made up of 17 amino acids. The CDR3 region has the DNA TGCGCCAGCAGCCCACGGCTGGGGGCGCGTTGGGACACTGAAGCTTTCTTT. Translation gives CASSPRLGARWDTEAFF.

This clonotype was picked up many times. The V gene is TRBV13, the J gene TRBJ1-2; D gene unclear. V was trimmed by 0 bases and J by 2 bases, leaving 10 bases between them. The CDR3 contains 15 residues. Germline CDR1 PRHDT, CDR2 FYEKMQ (reference sequence). Written as DNA, the CDR3 is TGTGCCAGCAGCTTAGGCCGGGCAATGAACTATGGCTACACCTTC. Translating gives CASSLGRAMNYGYTF. Filled out from reference TRBV13 and TRBJ1-2, the complete variable domain reads AAGVIQSPRHLIKEKRETATLKCYPIPRHDTVYWYQQGPGQDPQFLISFYEKMQSDKGSIPDRFSAQQFSDYHSELNMSSLELGDSALYFCASSLGRAMNYGYTFGSGTRLTVV.